Listed here is a single TCR beta chain. The trim removed 1 base at V and 6 bases at J, leaving 10 bases unmatched. This CDR3 has 15 residues. Looked up from germline, CDR1 is SQVTM and CDR2 is ANQGSEA. The sample is drawn from a study of PD-L1 blockade in urothelial cancer. Study-level background: About 90% of the roughly 29 patients were men who had bladder-origin urothelial cancer. In terms of prior chemotherapy, patients had received 0 to 3 regimens. There were a median of about 150,000 T cells in blood samples.

The time point here: pretreatment peripheral blood. TCR analog templates of synthetic origin were spiked into each PCR. The protocol was immunoSEQ multiplex PCR, while the TCRdb copy is restricted to in-frame clones and leaves out a portion. The sample contains roughly 77,000 clones, over 80% of which appear only once. Sequenced here: PBMCs, sampled around atezolizumab (anti-PD-L1) treatment. The rearrangement links TRBV29-1 to TRBJ2-3; the match to TRBD2 covers 7 bases. This receptor was taken from a woman in her seventies with urothelial cancer. The CDR3 region is CSVEVRAGPPDTQYF. In nucleotides, the CDR3 is TGCAGCGTTGAAGTTCGAGCGGGACCGCCCGATACGCAGTATTTT.